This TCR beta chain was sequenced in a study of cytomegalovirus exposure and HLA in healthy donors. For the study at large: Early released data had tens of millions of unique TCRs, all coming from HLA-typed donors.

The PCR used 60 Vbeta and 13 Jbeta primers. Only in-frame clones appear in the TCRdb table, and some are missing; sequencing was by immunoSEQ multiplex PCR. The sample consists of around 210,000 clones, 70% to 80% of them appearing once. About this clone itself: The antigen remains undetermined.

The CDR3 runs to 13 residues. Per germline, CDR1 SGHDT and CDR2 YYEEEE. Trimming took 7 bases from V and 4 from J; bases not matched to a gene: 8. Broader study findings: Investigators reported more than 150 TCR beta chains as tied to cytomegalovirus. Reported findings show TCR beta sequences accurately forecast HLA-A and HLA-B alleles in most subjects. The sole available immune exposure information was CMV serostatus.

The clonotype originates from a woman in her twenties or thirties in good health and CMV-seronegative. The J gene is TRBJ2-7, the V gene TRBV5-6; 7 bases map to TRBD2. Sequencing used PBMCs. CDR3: CASALAEAYEQYF. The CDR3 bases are TGTGCCAGCGCCCTAGCGGAGGCATACGAGCAGTACTTC.